These T cell receptor beta chains were read from a single sample in a study of T-cell reconstitution after alpha-beta-depleted transplantation in children. Each CDR3 protein gets one entry after TCRdb re-called the PCR reads with MiXCR. This table has approximately 230,000 distinct CDR3 sequences, about 24% appearing once. The source material was PBMCs, mostly from graft donor cells, sampled 360 days after TCRalphabeta/CD19-depleted stem cell transplant. These receptor sequences come from a female patient between 2 and 15 years old who had a stem cell transplant for congenital amegakaryocytic thrombocytopenia, so the T cells may come from the graft donor. CDR3s include the opening cysteine and the closing phenylalanine or tryptophan. The D gene is left open where the match is weak. Clone size is not always given. Where it is, it says once, few, many or a class for expanded clones.

>TRBJ1-3|many|TRBV10-3|.
CATTALSGNTIYF
TGTGCCACAACAGCGCTCTCTGGAAACACCATATATTTT
>TRBJ2-3|few|TRBV12-3/TRBV12-4|.
CASSSPSYLTQYF
TGTGCCAGCAGTTCACCCTCATACCTCACGCAGTATTTT
>TRBJ2-3|.|TRBV4-3|.
CASSQVRPRGRTDTQYF
TGCGCCAGCAGCCAAGTTCGCCCCCGGGGGCGAACAGATACGCAGTATTTT
>TRBJ1-2|few|TRBV4-1|.
CASSQIQGGNYGYTF
TGCGCCAGCAGCCAAATTCAGGGAGGGAACTATGGCTACACCTTC
>TRBJ2-7|once|TRBV20-1|.
CSARTVEQYF
TGCAGTGCTAGGACAGTTGAGCAGTACTTC
>TRBJ2-2|.|TRBV6-1|TRBD2
CASNFEAGGANTGELFF
TGTGCCAGCAACTTCGAAGCGGGAGGGGCGAACACCGGGGAGCTGTTTTTT
>TRBJ2-7|.|TRBV9|TRBD2
CASSVGGSSYEQYF
TGTGCCAGCAGCGTGGGCGGGAGCTCCTACGAGCAGTACTTC
>TRBJ2-3|.|TRBV7-2|.
CASSLGGPWGDTQYF
TGTGCCAGCAGCTTAGGGGGGCCCTGGGGAGATACGCAGTATTTT
>TRBJ2-7|few|TRBV7-9|.
CASSFGFADSSYEQYF
TGTGCCAGCAGCTTTGGATTTGCGGACAGCTCCTACGAGCAGTACTTC
>TRBJ2-3|.|TRBV27|.
CASRGGPPGSTQYF
TGTGCCAGCAGGGGGGGACCCCCCGGGAGCACGCAGTATTTT
>TRBJ2-2|.|TRBV5-1|.
CASSPDLTGELFF
TGCGCCAGCAGCCCGGACCTGACCGGGGAGCTGTTTTTT
>TRBJ2-3|.|TRBV9|TRBD2
CASSVVPSGSWDTQYF
TGTGCCAGCAGCGTAGTACCTAGCGGGAGTTGGGATACGCAGTATTTT
>TRBJ2-1|.|TRBV28|TRBD2
CASTLIRISGGTYNEQFF
TGTGCCAGCACCCTGATCAGAATTAGCGGGGGGACATACAATGAGCAGTTCTTC
>TRBJ2-3|few|TRBV10-3|.
CAISEGHQTDTQYF
TGTGCCATCAGTGAGGGCCACCAAACAGATACGCAGTATTTT
>TRBJ2-1|few|TRBV28|.
CASGSERYNEQFF
TGTGCCAGCGGTTCGGAGAGGTACAATGAGCAGTTCTTC
>TRBJ2-5|many|TRBV27|.
CASSIEGLHQETQYF
TGTGCCAGCAGTATCGAAGGACTGCACCAAGAGACCCAGTACTTC
>TRBJ2-1|few|TRBV6-2/TRBV6-3|.
CASSNVFEQFF
TGTGCCAGCAGTAACGTTTTTGAGCAGTTCTTC
>TRBJ1-1|many|TRBV29-1|.
CSGDRTGNTEAFF
TGCAGCGGGGACCGGACGGGGAACACTGAAGCTTTCTTT
>TRBJ2-6|.|TRBV21-1|.
CASSTYRVGGVSGANVLTF
TGTGCCAGCAGCACTTACCGGGTAGGGGGCGTCTCTGGGGCCAACGTCCTGACTTTC
>TRBJ2-7|few|TRBV6-1|TRBD1
CASRSAGTGEYEQYF
TGTGCCAGTCGTTCCGCCGGGACAGGGGAATACGAGCAGTACTTC
>TRBJ2-3|few|TRBV27|TRBD2
CASSFTTGTSRADTQYF
TGTGCCAGCAGTTTCACGACCGGGACTAGCAGGGCAGATACGCAGTATTTT
>TRBJ1-5|.|TRBV10-3|.
CAISESGGYSNQPQHF
TGTGCCATCAGTGAGTCGGGGGGATATAGCAATCAGCCCCAGCATTTT
>TRBJ2-4|.|TRBV4-1|TRBD2
CASSRGLAAEGVKNIQYF
TGCGCCAGCAGCCGAGGACTAGCAGCTGAAGGTGTCAAAAACATTCAGTACTTC
>TRBJ1-1|few|TRBV20-1|.
CSARGPKNTEAFF
TGCAGTGCTAGAGGACCGAAGAACACTGAAGCTTTCTTT
>TRBJ2-7|few|TRBV2|.
CASKDDSLYEQYF
TGTGCCAGCAAAGACGACAGTCTCTACGAGCAGTACTTC
>TRBJ2-5|few|TRBV15|.
CATSSVTNRFQETQYF
TGTGCCACCTCAAGCGTAACGAACAGGTTTCAAGAGACCCAGTACTTC
>TRBJ2-1|many|TRBV5-1|.
CASSLVGNNEQFF
TGTGCCAGCAGTTTAGTCGGGAACAATGAGCAGTTCTTC
>TRBJ2-7|.|TRBV4-3|.
CASSQAQLVGAYEQYF
TGCGCCAGCAGCCAAGCCCAACTAGTTGGGGCCTACGAGCAGTACTTC
>TRBJ1-1|.|TRBV28|.
CASNAHRDMAFMNTEAFF
TGTGCCAGCAACGCCCACAGGGATATGGCATTCATGAACACTGAAGCTTTCTTT
>TRBJ1-2|.|TRBV25-1|.
CASKGPGATITNYGYTF
TGTGCCAGCAAAGGTCCGGGAGCCACGATTACTAACTATGGCTACACCTTC
>TRBJ2-7|.|TRBV18|.
CASSPTDSEQYF
TGTGCCAGCTCACCGACAGACAGCGAGCAGTACTTC
>TRBJ2-7|few|TRBV6-1|TRBD2
CASSKIREGRPYEQYF
TGTGCCAGCTCAAAGATACGGGAGGGCCGTCCCTACGAGCAGTACTTC
>TRBJ1-2|few|TRBV29-1|TRBD1
CSVVPTGFYGYTF
TGCAGCGTGGTCCCGACAGGGTTCTATGGCTACACCTTC
>TRBJ2-7|few|TRBV28|.
CASGRGSGEQYF
TGTGCCAGCGGGCGGGGATCGGGAGAGCAGTACTTC
>TRBJ2-3|few|TRBV7-6|.
CASSLVPGTDTQYF
TGTGCCAGCAGCTTGGTCCCAGGCACAGATACGCAGTATTTT
>TRBJ1-5|.|TRBV20-1|.
CSANRDTYNQPQHF
TGCAGTGCTAACCGGGACACCTACAATCAGCCCCAGCATTTT
>TRBJ2-7|.|TRBV29-1|.
CSVSADEQYF
TGCAGCGTTTCAGCTGACGAGCAGTACTTC